This TCR beta chain was captured in a study of blood T cell repertoires in COVID-19 (dated by TCRdb to about 2020). Some background on the complete study: Samples from collaborators originated in the United States, Italy and Spain and spanned both the acute and convalescent phases of COVID-19. The prospective study material was composed of cDNA or gDNA derived from T cells, B-cell-depleted T cells, or PBMCs. The dataset comprised deeply sampled blood TCRbeta repertoires from subjects exposed to, actively infected with, or recovered from COVID-19. The repertoires were made available in a free public database intended to serve as a resource for research on the immune response to SARS-CoV-2. Samples came from the ongoing ImmuneRACE study (first 160 participants) plus 1,254 subjects from 6 global collaborators. Nearly every sample came with metadata listing a de-identified subject ID, COVID-19 status, age in years and sex. HLA class I and class II types, where available, came from metadata supplied by the sample provider rather than from assay-based typing.

TCRbeta CDR3 regions were amplified from genomic DNA using the immunoSEQ Assay, a bias-controlled multiplex PCR. In the paper's pipeline: The number of nucleated cells in each sample was estimated by amplification of reference gene primers within the assay. Sequence reads were collapsed and filtered to measure the absolute abundance of every unique TCRbeta CDR3 rearrangement. For each sample, productive Simpson clonality was calculated as the square root of Simpson's diversity index over productive rearrangements. TCRdb holds this immuneACCESS table with in-frame rearrangements only. Some clones are missing; in checked studies, unresolved V genes explain under half, and the rest has no known cause. The V and J calls and clone size come from that table; D and trimming were worked out from the DNA. This sample holds 200,000 to 250,000 clones; around four fifths were observed only once. The ten most abundant clones make up 5.2% of the sample.

Per the germline V gene, MDHEN is the CDR1 and SYDVKM is the CDR2. The CDR3 measures 16 amino acids from cysteine to phenylalanine. The retained sequence is limited to the CDR3, 48 bases, with the frame set at the first base. From V the trimming removes 7 bases and from J it removes 2 bases, while the gene matches leave 14 bases of the junction unaccounted for. In this sample, this clone turned up a few times. No antigen is known for it. Per-base quality was not reported, and no clone a single base away is much larger than it. One collaborating source in Seattle enrolled patients during active infection and followed them longitudinally through the course of disease. The collaborating institutions used their own protocols to collect whole blood in K2EDTA tubes. For TCRbeta analysis, collaborators shipped samples in one of three forms: frozen whole blood, isolated PBMCs, or DNA extracted from either of those sample types.

Broad study findings and their caveats: The amount of clinical and demographic metadata varied by source and participant and was provided uncurated.

This sequence originates from a woman in her 70s with COVID-19, enrolled during active disease. The sample consisted of peripheral blood. The V gene is TRBV28 and the J gene is TRBJ2-7; the junction holds 7 bases that match TRBD1. The sequenced DNA: TGTGCCAGCACCAATTATTACCGGGACAGAGCCTACGAGCAGTACTTC. Protein translation: CASTNYYRDRAYEQYF.